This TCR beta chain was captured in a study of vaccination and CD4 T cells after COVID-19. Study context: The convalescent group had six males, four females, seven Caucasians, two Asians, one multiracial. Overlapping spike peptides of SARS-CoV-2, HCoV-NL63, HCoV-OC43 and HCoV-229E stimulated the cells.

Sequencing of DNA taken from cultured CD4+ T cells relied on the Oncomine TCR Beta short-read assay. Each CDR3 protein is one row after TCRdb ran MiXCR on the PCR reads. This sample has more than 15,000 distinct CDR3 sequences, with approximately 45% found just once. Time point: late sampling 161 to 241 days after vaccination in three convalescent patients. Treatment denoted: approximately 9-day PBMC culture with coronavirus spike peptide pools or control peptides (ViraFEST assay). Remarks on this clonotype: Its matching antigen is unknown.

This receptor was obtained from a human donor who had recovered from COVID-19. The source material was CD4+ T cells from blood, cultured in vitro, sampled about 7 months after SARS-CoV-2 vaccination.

In nucleotides, the CDR3 is TGCAGTGCTAGACGAGGGGGCGGGGATTTAGTGGGTCAGCCCCAGCATTTT. Protein product: CSARRGGGDLVGQPQHF. The chain joins TRBV20-1 to TRBJ1-5; TRBD1 matches at 7 bases. The junction had 16 bases not matched to a gene; V was cut back by 2 bases and J by 6 bases. CDR3 size: 17 residues. Germline CDR1 is DFQATT and CDR2 is SNEGSKA (reference sequence).